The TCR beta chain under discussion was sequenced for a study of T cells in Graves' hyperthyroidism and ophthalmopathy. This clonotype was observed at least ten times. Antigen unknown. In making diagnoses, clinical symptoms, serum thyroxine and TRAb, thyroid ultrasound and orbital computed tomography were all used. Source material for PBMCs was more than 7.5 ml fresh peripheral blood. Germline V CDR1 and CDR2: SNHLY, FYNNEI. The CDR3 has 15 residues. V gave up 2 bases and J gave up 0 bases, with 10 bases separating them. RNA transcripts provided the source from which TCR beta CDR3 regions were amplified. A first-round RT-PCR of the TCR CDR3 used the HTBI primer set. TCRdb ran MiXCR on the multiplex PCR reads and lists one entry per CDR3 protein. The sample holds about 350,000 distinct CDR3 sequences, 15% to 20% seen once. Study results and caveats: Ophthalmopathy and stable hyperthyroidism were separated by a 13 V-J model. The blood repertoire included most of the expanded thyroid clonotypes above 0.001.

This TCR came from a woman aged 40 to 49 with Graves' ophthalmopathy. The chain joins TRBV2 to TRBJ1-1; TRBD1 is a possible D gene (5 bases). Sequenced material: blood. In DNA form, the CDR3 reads TGTGCCAGCAGTGAACGGTGGGGACTGAACACTGAAGCTTTCTTT. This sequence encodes CASSERWGLNTEAFF.